This passage covers 4 T cell receptor beta chains from one sample sequenced in a study of cytomegalovirus exposure and HLA in healthy donors. Profiling relied on immunoSEQ multiplex PCR, and the TCRdb table lists in-frame clones only, not all of them. The sample yields about 120,000 clones, 88% seen once. The material sequenced was PBMCs. The receptor set was obtained from a young man in good health and CMV-seronegative.

Only one count was recorded for this clone. The rearrangement links TRBV28 to TRBJ2-7, with 9 bases matching TRBD1. Germline V gives CDR1 MDHEN, CDR2 SYDVKM. The CDR3 has 16 residues. Trimming removed 4 bases from V and 1 base from J; junction bases left unmatched: 8. CDR3 residues: CASSSNTGGPSYEQYF. Here the CDR3 DNA reads TGTGCCAGCAGTTCGAATACAGGGGGCCCTTCCTACGAGCAGTACTTC.

The chain uses TRBV4-1 and TRBJ1-2, with 8 positions matching TRBD1. Germline loops: CDR1 MGHRA, CDR2 YSYEKL. V lost 6 bases and J lost 4; bases outside the gene matches: 7. CDR3 length equals 14 residues. The CDR3 nucleotides are TGCGCCAGCAGGAAACAGGGGGTGGTCTATGGCTACACCTTC. Translation: CASRKQGVVYGYTF.

This chain uses TRBV6-6 with TRBJ2-1; weak D call: TRBD1 (6 bases). This CDR3 has 16 amino acids. V was clipped by 6 bases and J by 2 bases, with 17 bases between them. The V gene's germline CDR1 is MNHNY and CDR2 SVGAGI (reference sequence). For the CDR3, the DNA is TGTGCCAGCAGCGACGGTCTGGGGGCTGCCTACAATGAGCAGTTCTTC. Protein: CASSDGLGAAYNEQFF.

V usage is TRBV7-9 and J usage is TRBJ1-5; the match to TRBD1 covers 7 bases. V trimming: 6 bases; J trimming: 7 bases; junction bases outside the gene matches: 3. The CDR3 is made up of 12 amino acids. Germline V lookup: CDR1 SEHNR, CDR2 FQNEAQ (reference sequence). The chain's CDR3 is CASRRDRQPQHF. The CDR3 DNA reads TGTGCCAGCAGGCGGGACAGACAGCCCCAGCATTTT. The whole variable domain, filled in from reference TRBV7-9 and TRBJ1-5, reads DTGVSQNPRHKITKRGQNVTFRCDPISEHNRLYWYRQTLGQGPEFLTYFQNEAQLEKSRLLSDRFSAERPKGSFSTLEIQRTEQGDSAMYLCASRRDRQPQHFGDGTRLSIL.